Listed below are T cell receptor beta chains from one sample, sequenced in a study of CD8+ T cells in alopecia areata. Data came from immunoSEQ multiplex PCR; TCRdb stores just in-frame clones and leaves some out. The sample consists of 160,000 or so clones, about three fifths of them appearing once. Sequenced here: CD4+ T cells sorted from blood, sampled at week 4, from a patient treated with tofacitinib. Every receptor here comes from a human donor with alopecia areata. Each CDR3 is given with its conserved first and last residue. Fields, in order: D gene, clone size, J gene, V gene, CDR3 protein, CDR3 DNA. A D gene is named only where the DNA matches it firmly. Rows give clone size only sometimes, using once, few, many, or a class for an expanded clone.

d_call: -; clone_size: few; j_call: TRBJ1-2; v_call: TRBV11-2; cdr3_aa: CASSLDGHGNYGYTF; cdr3_nt: TGTGCCAGCAGCTTAGATGGGCACGGGAACTATGGCTACACCTTC
d_call: TRBD2; clone_size: few; j_call: TRBJ2-7; v_call: TRBV30; cdr3_aa: CAWAGGSYEQYF; cdr3_nt: TGTGCCTGGGCGGGGGGGTCCTACGAGCAGTACTTC
d_call: -; clone_size: few; j_call: TRBJ1-5; v_call: TRBV4-1; cdr3_aa: CASSQDVRGANQPQHF; cdr3_nt: TGCGCCAGCAGCCAAGATGTTAGGGGGGCAAATCAGCCCCAGCATTTT
d_call: -; clone_size: few; j_call: TRBJ2-3; v_call: TRBV5-1; cdr3_aa: CASSLRVGQDTQYF; cdr3_nt: TGCGCCAGCAGCTTGCGGGTAGGGCAAGATACGCAGTATTTT
d_call: -; clone_size: -; j_call: TRBJ1-2; v_call: TRBV6-5; cdr3_aa: CASSYGGYGYTF; cdr3_nt: TGTGCCAGCAGTTACGGAGGGTACGGCTACACCTTC
d_call: -; clone_size: -; j_call: TRBJ1-2; v_call: TRBV29-1; cdr3_aa: CSAASIYGYTF; cdr3_nt: TGCAGCGCTGCAAGTATCTATGGCTACACCTTC
d_call: -; clone_size: -; j_call: TRBJ1-5; v_call: TRBV7-2; cdr3_aa: CASSLTRDNQPQHF; cdr3_nt: TGTGCCAGCAGCTTGACAAGGGACAATCAGCCCCAGCATTTT
d_call: -; clone_size: -; j_call: TRBJ2-3; v_call: TRBV29-1; cdr3_aa: CSVEDRTGGPDTQYF; cdr3_nt: TGCAGCGTTGAAGATCGCACAGGCGGTCCAGATACGCAGTATTTT
d_call: TRBD1; clone_size: once; j_call: TRBJ1-2; v_call: TRBV29-1; cdr3_aa: CSAKEGADYGYTF; cdr3_nt: TGCAGCGCCAAAGAGGGGGCGGACTATGGCTACACCTTC
d_call: -; clone_size: few; j_call: TRBJ1-2; v_call: TRBV6-5; cdr3_aa: CASHPQGSYGYTF; cdr3_nt: TGTGCCAGCCACCCCCAGGGAAGCTATGGCTACACCTTC
d_call: TRBD2; clone_size: few; j_call: TRBJ2-7; v_call: TRBV29-1; cdr3_aa: CSVSPLTSGVSYEQYF; cdr3_nt: TGCAGCGTTTCCCCCCTGACTAGCGGGGTCTCCTACGAGCAGTACTTC
d_call: -; clone_size: -; j_call: TRBJ2-7; v_call: TRBV5-1; cdr3_aa: CASNVGMTGYEQYF; cdr3_nt: TGCGCCAGCAATGTAGGTATGACGGGATACGAGCAGTACTTC
d_call: TRBD1; clone_size: -; j_call: TRBJ1-1; v_call: TRBV5-1; cdr3_aa: CASRVTGTNTEAFF; cdr3_nt: TGCGCCAGCAGGGTGACAGGGACGAACACTGAAGCTTTCTTT
d_call: -; clone_size: -; j_call: TRBJ2-7; v_call: TRBV11-2; cdr3_aa: CASSSSYEQYF; cdr3_nt: TGTGCCAGCAGCTCCTCCTACGAGCAGTACTTC
d_call: TRBD2; clone_size: few; j_call: TRBJ2-1; v_call: TRBV30; cdr3_aa: CAWSMLGVAGTYNEQFF; cdr3_nt: TGTGCCTGGAGTATGCTCGGAGTAGCGGGGACCTACAATGAGCAGTTCTTC
d_call: -; clone_size: -; j_call: TRBJ2-5; v_call: TRBV29-1; cdr3_aa: CSVDPRAGGTQYF; cdr3_nt: TGCAGCGTGGACCCTCGGGCTGGGGGGACCCAGTACTTC
d_call: -; clone_size: -; j_call: TRBJ1-1; v_call: TRBV7-9; cdr3_aa: CASSLRGDTEAFF; cdr3_nt: TGTGCCAGCAGCTTGAGGGGGGACACTGAAGCTTTCTTT
d_call: -; clone_size: -; j_call: TRBJ2-2; v_call: TRBV29-1; cdr3_aa: CSALRDSGSGELFF; cdr3_nt: TGCAGCGCCTTACGGGACTCTGGCTCTGGGGAGCTGTTTTTT
d_call: -; clone_size: -; j_call: TRBJ2-3; v_call: TRBV29-1; cdr3_aa: CSVGRQGHTDTQYF; cdr3_nt: TGCAGCGTTGGGCGCCAGGGCCACACAGATACGCAGTATTTT
d_call: -; clone_size: -; j_call: TRBJ1-2; v_call: TRBV4-1; cdr3_aa: CASSLSHNPRGYTF; cdr3_nt: TGCGCCAGCAGCCTGTCTCACAACCCCAGGGGCTACACCTTC
d_call: TRBD1; clone_size: few; j_call: TRBJ2-7; v_call: TRBV5-1; cdr3_aa: CASSAGTGSSYEQYF; cdr3_nt: TGCGCCAGCAGCGCCGGGACAGGAAGCTCCTACGAGCAGTACTTC
d_call: -; clone_size: -; j_call: TRBJ2-3; v_call: TRBV10-3; cdr3_aa: CATYGAPTDTQYF; cdr3_nt: TGTGCCACCTATGGGGCCCCGACAGATACGCAGTATTTT
d_call: TRBD1; clone_size: -; j_call: TRBJ1-6; v_call: TRBV30; cdr3_aa: CAWEGQGSTPLHF; cdr3_nt: TGTGCCTGGGAGGGACAGGGCAGTACACCCCTCCACTTT
d_call: TRBD2; clone_size: -; j_call: TRBJ2-3; v_call: TRBV5-1; cdr3_aa: CASSLEQLAGAQYF; cdr3_nt: TGCGCCAGCAGCTTGGAACAACTAGCGGGGGCGCAGTATTTT
d_call: TRBD1; clone_size: -; j_call: TRBJ1-1; v_call: TRBV5-6; cdr3_aa: CASSTGQGAVMNTEAFF; cdr3_nt: TGTGCCAGCAGCACTGGACAGGGGGCCGTCATGAACACTGAAGCTTTCTTT
d_call: -; clone_size: -; j_call: TRBJ2-2; v_call: TRBV30; cdr3_aa: CAWTSANTGELFF; cdr3_nt: TGTGCCTGGACATCCGCGAACACCGGGGAGCTGTTTTTT
d_call: TRBD1; clone_size: -; j_call: TRBJ1-2; v_call: TRBV30; cdr3_aa: CAWSGRQGLTNYGYTF; cdr3_nt: TGTGCCTGGAGTGGCCGACAGGGACTAACTAACTATGGCTACACCTTC
d_call: -; clone_size: few; j_call: TRBJ1-1; v_call: TRBV29-1; cdr3_aa: CSGGTTTEAFF; cdr3_nt: TGCAGCGGGGGGACAACAACTGAAGCTTTCTTT
d_call: -; clone_size: many; j_call: TRBJ1-2; v_call: TRBV21-1; cdr3_aa: CASSKSSDYGYTF; cdr3_nt: TGTGCCAGCAGCAAAAGCTCGGACTATGGCTACACCTTC
d_call: -; clone_size: -; j_call: TRBJ2-1; v_call: TRBV5-6; cdr3_aa: CASSRWGSPYNEQFF; cdr3_nt: TGTGCCAGCAGTCGGTGGGGATCTCCCTACAATGAGCAGTTCTTC
d_call: TRBD1; clone_size: large; j_call: TRBJ2-4; v_call: TRBV2; cdr3_aa: CASGGNIQYF; cdr3_nt: TGTGCCTCAGGGGGAAACATTCAGTACTTC
d_call: TRBD1; clone_size: -; j_call: TRBJ2-1; v_call: TRBV29-1; cdr3_aa: CSAPTGSYSYNEQFF; cdr3_nt: TGCAGCGCACCGACAGGGTCCTACTCCTACAATGAGCAGTTCTTC
d_call: TRBD2; clone_size: -; j_call: TRBJ2-3; v_call: TRBV29-1; cdr3_aa: CSARTSGGAQYF; cdr3_nt: TGCAGCGCCCGGACTAGCGGGGGGGCGCAGTATTTT